This T cell receptor (beta chain) appears in the sequencing data of a study of cytomegalovirus exposure and HLA in healthy donors. Researchers ran the PCR with 60 Vbeta and 13 Jbeta primers. Assay: immunoSEQ multiplex PCR; the TCRdb copy retains only in-frame clones and omits some. The sample includes approximately 130,000 clones, around four fifths of them seen just once. CDR1 and CDR2 (germline): SGHKS, YYEKEE (reference sequence). V was pared by 0 bases and J by 6 bases, with 12 bases of the junction left unmatched. The CDR3 extends over 16 amino acids. General study results and limits: HLA alleles were associated with roughly 17,000 TCR beta sequences in a later analysis at 0.05 false discovery rate. With further analysis later on, most CMV-associated TCR beta chains appeared HLA-restricted.

About this clone itself: Its antigen is unknown.

The clonotype was recovered from a boy younger than 18 in good health and CMV-seronegative. Sequenced: PBMCs. This sequence joins TRBV5-5 and TRBJ2-7, with TRBD1 matching over 7 bases. The CDR3 protein is CASSLAGTGTEPEQYF. CDR3 bases: TGTGCCAGCAGCTTGGCGGGTACAGGGACAGAACCCGAGCAGTACTTC.